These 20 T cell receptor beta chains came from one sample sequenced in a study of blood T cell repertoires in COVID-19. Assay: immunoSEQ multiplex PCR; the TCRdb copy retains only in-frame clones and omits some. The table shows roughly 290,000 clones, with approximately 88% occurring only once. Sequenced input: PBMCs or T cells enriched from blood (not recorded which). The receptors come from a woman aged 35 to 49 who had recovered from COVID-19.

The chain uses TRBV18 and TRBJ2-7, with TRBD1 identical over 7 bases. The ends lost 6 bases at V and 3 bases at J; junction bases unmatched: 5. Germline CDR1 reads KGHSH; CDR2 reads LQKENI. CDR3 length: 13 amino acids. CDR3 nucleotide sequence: TGTGCCAGCTCCGACAGGGAATTCTACGAGCAGTACTTC. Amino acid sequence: CASSDREFYEQYF.

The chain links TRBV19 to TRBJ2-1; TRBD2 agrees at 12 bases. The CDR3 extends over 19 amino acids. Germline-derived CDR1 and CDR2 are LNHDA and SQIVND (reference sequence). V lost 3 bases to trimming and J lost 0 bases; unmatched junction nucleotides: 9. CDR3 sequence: CASSILGLAGLSSYNEQFF. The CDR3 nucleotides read TGTGCCAGTAGTATCCTCGGACTAGCGGGACTCAGCTCCTACAATGAGCAGTTCTTC.

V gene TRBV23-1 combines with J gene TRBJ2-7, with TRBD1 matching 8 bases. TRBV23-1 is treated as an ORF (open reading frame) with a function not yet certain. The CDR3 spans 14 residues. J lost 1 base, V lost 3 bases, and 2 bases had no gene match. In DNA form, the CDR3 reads TGCGCCAGCAGTCAGTGGGACAGGTCCTACGAGCAGTACTTC. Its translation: CASSQWDRSYEQYF.

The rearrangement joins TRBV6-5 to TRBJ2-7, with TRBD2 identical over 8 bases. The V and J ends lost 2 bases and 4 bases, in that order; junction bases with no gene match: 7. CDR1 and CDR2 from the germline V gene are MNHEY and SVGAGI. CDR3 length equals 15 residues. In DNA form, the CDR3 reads TGTGCCAGCAGTTACGTGGCGGGAGGAATATACGAGCAGTACTTC. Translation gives CASSYVAGGIYEQYF.

The CDR3 region is CASSLGGTQNYGYTF. CDR3 bases: TGTGCCAGCAGCCTTGGGGGGACCCAGAACTATGGCTACACCTTC. The chain uses TRBV28 and TRBJ1-2; D possibly corresponds to TRBD1 (5 bases). The CDR3 is made up of 15 amino acids. Germline values: CDR1 MDHEN, CDR2 SYDVKM. The V end lost 6 bases, the J end lost 2 bases, and 16 bases lay between the germline ends.

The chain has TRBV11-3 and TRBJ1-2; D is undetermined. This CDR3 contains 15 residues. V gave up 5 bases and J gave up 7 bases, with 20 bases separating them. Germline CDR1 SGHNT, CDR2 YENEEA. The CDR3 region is CASSLLTEGGGGYTF. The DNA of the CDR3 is TGTGCCAGCAGCCTCCTTACGGAGGGAGGTGGTGGCTACACCTTC. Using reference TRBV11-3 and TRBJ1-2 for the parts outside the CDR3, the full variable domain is EAGVVQSPRYKIIEKKQPVAFWCNPISGHNTLYWYLQNLGQGPELLIRYENEEAVDDSQLPKDRFSAERLKGVDSTLKIQPAELGDSAVYLCASSLLTEGGGGYTFGSGTRLTVV.

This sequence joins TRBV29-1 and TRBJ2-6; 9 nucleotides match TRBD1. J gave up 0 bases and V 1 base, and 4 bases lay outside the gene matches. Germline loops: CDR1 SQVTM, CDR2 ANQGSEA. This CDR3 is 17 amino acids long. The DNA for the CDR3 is TGCAGCGTTGAAGGGACAGGGGCGGCCTCTGGGGCCAACGTCCTGACTTTC. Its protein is CSVEGTGAASGANVLTF.

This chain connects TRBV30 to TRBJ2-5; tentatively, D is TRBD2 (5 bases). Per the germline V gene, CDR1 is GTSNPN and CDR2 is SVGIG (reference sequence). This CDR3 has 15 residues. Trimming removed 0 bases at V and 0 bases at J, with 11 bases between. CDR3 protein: CAWSVRRADQETQYF. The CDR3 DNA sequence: TGTGCCTGGAGTGTACGGCGAGCGGACCAAGAGACCCAGTACTTC.

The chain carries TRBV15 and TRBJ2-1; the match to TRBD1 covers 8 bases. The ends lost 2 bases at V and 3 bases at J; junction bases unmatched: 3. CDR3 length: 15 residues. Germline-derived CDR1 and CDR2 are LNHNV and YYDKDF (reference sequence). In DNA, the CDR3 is TGTGCCACCAGCAGATACAGGGGGGACTACAATGAGCAGTTCTTC. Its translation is CATSRYRGDYNEQFF.

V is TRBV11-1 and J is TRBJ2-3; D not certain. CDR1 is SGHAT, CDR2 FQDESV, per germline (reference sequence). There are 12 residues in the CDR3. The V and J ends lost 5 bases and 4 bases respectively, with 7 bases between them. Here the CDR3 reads CASSVFSDTQYF. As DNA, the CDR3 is TGTGCCAGCAGCGTCTTCTCAGATACGCAGTATTTT.

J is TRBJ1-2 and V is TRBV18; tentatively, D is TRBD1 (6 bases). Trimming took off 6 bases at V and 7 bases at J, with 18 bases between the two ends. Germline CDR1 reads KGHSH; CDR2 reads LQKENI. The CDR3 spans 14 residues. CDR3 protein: CASSPNRDPSGYTF. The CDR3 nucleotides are TGTGCCAGCTCCCCCAACAGGGACCCCTCTGGCTACACCTTC. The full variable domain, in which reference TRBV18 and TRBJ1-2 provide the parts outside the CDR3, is NAGVMQNPRHLVRRRGQEARLRCSPMKGHSHVYWYRQLPEEGLKFMVYLQKENIIDESGMPKERFSAEFPKEGPSILRIQQVVRGDSAAYFCASSPNRDPSGYTFGSGTRLTVV.

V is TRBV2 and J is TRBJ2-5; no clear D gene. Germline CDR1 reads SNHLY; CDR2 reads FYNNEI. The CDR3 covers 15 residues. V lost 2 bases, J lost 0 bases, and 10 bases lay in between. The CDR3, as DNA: TGTGCCAGCAGTGAACGACTGGTCAACCAAGAGACCCAGTACTTC. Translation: CASSERLVNQETQYF.

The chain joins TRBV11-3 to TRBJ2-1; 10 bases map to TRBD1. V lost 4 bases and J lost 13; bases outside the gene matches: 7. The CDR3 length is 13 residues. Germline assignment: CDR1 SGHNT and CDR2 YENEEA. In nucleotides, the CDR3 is TGTGCCAGCAGCTCGGGACAGGGGAGCCCCCAGTTCTTC. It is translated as CASSSGQGSPQFF. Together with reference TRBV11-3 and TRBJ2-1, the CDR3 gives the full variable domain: EAGVVQSPRYKIIEKKQPVAFWCNPISGHNTLYWYLQNLGQGPELLIRYENEEAVDDSQLPKDRFSAERLKGVDSTLKIQPAELGDSAVYLCASSSGQGSPQFFGPGTRLTVL.

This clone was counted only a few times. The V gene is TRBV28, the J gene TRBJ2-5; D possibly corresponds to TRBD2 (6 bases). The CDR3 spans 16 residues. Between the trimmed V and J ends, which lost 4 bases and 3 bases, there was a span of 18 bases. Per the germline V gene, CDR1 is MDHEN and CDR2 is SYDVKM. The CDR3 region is CASSSPQGSGKETQYF. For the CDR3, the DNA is TGTGCCAGCAGTTCTCCGCAGGGTAGCGGTAAAGAGACCCAGTACTTC.

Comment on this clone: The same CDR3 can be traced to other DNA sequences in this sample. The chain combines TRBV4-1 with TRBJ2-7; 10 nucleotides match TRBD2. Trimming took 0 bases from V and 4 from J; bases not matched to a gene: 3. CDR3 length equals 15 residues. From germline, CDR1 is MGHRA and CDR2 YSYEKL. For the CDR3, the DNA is TGCGCCAGCAGCCAAGAAACTAGCGGGGTGTACGAGCAGTACTTC. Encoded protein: CASSQETSGVYEQYF.

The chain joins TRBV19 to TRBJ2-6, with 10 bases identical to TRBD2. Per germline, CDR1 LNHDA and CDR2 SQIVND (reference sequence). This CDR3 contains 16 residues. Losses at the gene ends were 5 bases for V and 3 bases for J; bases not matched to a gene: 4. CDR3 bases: TGTGCCAGTAGTTTTAGCGGGAGGAGTGGGGCCAACGTCCTGACTTTC. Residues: CASSFSGRSGANVLTF.

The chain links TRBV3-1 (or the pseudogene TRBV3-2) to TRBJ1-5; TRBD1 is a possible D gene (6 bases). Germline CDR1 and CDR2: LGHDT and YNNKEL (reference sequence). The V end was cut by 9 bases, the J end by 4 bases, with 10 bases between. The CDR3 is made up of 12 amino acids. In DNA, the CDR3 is TGTGCCAGAAAAACAGGGAATCAGCCCCAGCATTTT. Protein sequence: CARKTGNQPQHF.

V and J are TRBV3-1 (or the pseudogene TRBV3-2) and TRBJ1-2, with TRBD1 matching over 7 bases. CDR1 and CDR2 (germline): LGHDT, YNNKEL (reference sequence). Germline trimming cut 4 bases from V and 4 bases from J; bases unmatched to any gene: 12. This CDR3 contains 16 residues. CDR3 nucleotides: TGTGCCAGCAGCCCGGGAGGGGGCAGGGCGGGCTATGGCTACACCTTC. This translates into CASSPGGGRAGYGYTF.

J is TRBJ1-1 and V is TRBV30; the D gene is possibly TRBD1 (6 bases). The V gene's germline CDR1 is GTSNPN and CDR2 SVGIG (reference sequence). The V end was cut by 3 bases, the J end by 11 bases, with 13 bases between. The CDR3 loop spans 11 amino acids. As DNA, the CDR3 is TGTGCCTGGAGCAGGGGTGTACGGGCTTTCTTT. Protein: CAWSRGVRAFF.

CDR3 sequence: CASSIDLGLYEQYF. For the CDR3, the DNA is TGTGCCAGTAGTATAGATCTGGGCCTCTACGAGCAGTACTTC. This chain joins TRBV19 and TRBJ2-7; no firm D call. This CDR3 spans 14 amino acids. The ends were cut back, 0 bases at V and 3 bases at J, with 9 bases in the middle. Germline CDR1 reads LNHDA; CDR2 reads SQIVND (reference sequence).